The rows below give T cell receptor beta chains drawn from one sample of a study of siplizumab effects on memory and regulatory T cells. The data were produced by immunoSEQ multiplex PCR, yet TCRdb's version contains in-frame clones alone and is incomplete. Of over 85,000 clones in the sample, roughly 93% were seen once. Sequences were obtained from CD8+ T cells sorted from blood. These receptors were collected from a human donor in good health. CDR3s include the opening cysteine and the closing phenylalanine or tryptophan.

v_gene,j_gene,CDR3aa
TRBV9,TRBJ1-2,CASRPPGQGASYTF
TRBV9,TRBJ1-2,CASSRDYTSGQYYGYTF
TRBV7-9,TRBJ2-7,CASSSLMYEQYF
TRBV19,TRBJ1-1,CASSTQGGTEAFF
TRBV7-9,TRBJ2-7,CASSPQGRGAYEQYF
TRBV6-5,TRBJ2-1,CASSYTGQGFNEQFF
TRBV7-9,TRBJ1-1,CASSLNLGTEAFF
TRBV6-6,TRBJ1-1,CASRYNTPNTEAFF
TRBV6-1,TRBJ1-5,CASSDPGSNQPQHF
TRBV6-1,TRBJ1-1,CASSWSLKGFF
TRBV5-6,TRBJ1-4,CASSSKYEVNEKLFF
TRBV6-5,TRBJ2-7,CASSYSRGGYEQYF
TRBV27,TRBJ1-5,CASSLSGSNQPQHF
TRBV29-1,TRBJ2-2,CSADPGDSTGELFF
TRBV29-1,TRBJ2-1,CSVELLIAASYNEQFF
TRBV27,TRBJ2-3,CASSPRTDTQYF
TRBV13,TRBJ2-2,CASSVLTGDNTGELFF
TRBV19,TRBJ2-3,CASSPFEGAATDTQYF
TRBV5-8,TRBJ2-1,CASSLGQGIVNEQFF
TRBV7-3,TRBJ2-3,CASSPSGGTDTQYF
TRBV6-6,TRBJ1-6,CASSTGQDNSPLHF
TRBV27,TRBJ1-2,CASSRDRGFGYTF
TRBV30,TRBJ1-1,CAWTDGNTEAFF
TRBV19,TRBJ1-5,CASTGDRNQPQHF
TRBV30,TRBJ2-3,CAWSGTSVSTDTQYF
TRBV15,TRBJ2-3,CATSRQDGTDTQYF
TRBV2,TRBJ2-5,CASSDVDRGSEETQYF
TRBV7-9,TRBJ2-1,CASSPTRLAGRNNEQFF
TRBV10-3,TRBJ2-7,CATLGESAEQYF
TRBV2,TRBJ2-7,CASLSGRSYEQYF
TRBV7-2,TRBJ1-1,CASSSERAGGVMEAFF
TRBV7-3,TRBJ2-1,CASSPSGDYNEQFF
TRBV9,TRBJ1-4,CASSVDGTDNEKLFF
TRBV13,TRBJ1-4,CVSSHGTERNEKLFF
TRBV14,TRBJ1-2,CASSLGGGNYGYTF
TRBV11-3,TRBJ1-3,CASSPRGSGNTIYF
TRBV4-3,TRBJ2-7,CASSQDLTNYEQYF
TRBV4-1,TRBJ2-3,CASSQAGGGTDTQYF
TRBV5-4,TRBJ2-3,CASSLWTGTDTQYF
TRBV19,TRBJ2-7,CASSAFWGTYEQYF
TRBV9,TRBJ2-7,CASSAMTGRDEQYF
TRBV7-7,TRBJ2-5,CASSLSGSQETQYF
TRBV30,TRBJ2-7,CAWSHGRGHEQYF
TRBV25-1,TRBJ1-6,CASSEYDRGSSPLHF
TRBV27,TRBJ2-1,CASSLVPRDNEQFF
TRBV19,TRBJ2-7,CASSIARDSYEQYF
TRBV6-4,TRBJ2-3,CASSTPGLGPDTQYF
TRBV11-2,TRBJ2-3,CASRLLPNGLEADTQYF
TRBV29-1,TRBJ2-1,CSAISSGRTYNEQFF
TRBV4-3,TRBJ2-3,CASSQDRDLGADTQYF
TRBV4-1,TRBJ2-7,CASSQYEGSYEQYF
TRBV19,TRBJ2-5,CASSIAPSQETQYF
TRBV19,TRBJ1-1,CASSVRENTEAFF
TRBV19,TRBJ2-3,CASIGHPRTDTQYF